Described below is a single T cell receptor (beta chain) sequence and its context. Its antigen is unidentified. The source of the sample is a study of cytomegalovirus exposure and HLA in healthy donors. Whole-study findings and limits: Roughly uniform depth of sequencing across donors was assumed in presence/absence analyses. The study labeled 164 TCR beta chains cytomegalovirus-associated.

Primers: 60 Vbeta forward and 13 Jbeta reverse. Study processing details: In a later analysis, of 79 million or so unique beta chains, 9 million to 11 million appeared in at least two donors. Assay: immunoSEQ multiplex PCR; the TCRdb copy retains only in-frame clones and omits some. D and trimming were read from the DNA, whereas the V and J calls and clone size are those reported in that table. The table lists some 110,000 clones, approximately 71% of them singletons. In germline, CDR1 is SGHDT, CDR2 YYEEEE. This CDR3 spans 15 amino acids. Trimming removed 4 bases from V and 4 bases from J, with 15 bases in between.

The chain recombines TRBV5-6 with TRBJ1-5; possibly TRBD1 for D (6 bases). Sample: PBMCs. The receptor comes from a man aged 40-50 years in good health and CMV-seronegative. The CDR3 loop reads CASSPGGQGNQPQHF. As DNA, the CDR3 is TGTGCCAGCAGCCCGGGGGGGCAGGGGAATCAGCCCCAGCATTTT. The variable domain in full, completed from reference TRBV5-6 and TRBJ1-5, reads DAGVTQSPTHLIKTRGQQVTLRCSPKSGHDTVSWYQQALGQGPQFIFQYYEEEERQRGNFPDRFSGHQFPNYSSELNVNALLLGDSALYLCASSPGGQGNQPQHFGDGTRLSIL.